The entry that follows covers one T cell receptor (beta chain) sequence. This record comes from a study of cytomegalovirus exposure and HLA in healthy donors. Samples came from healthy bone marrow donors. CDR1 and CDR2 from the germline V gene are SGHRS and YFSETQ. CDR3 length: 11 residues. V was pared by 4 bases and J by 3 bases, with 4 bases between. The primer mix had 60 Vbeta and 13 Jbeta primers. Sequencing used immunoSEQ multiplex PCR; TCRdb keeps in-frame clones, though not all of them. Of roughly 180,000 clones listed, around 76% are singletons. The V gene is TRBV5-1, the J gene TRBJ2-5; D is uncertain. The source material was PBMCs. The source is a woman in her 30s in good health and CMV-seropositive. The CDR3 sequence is CASSLKETQYF. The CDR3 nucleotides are TGCGCCAGCAGCCTAAAAGAGACCCAGTACTTC.